This is a list of T cell receptor beta chains from one sample in a study of blood T cell repertoires in COVID-19. Assay used: immunoSEQ multiplex PCR; TCRdb lists only in-frame clones, some missing. The sample shows about 36,000 clones, over 75% of them seen only once. Sequencing was carried out using peripheral blood. Every receptor here comes from a man aged 55 to 70 with acute or convalescent COVID-19. Each CDR3 is given with its conserved first and last residue. D genes are given only for firm matches. Clone size appears in some rows only: once, few, many, or a class for an expanded clone.

CDR3: CASSVGDTEAFF
DNA: TGTGCCAGCAGTGTAGGGGACACTGAAGCTTTCTTT
size: NA
V: TRBV2
J: TRBJ1-1
D: NA

CDR3: CASSVGPYEQYF
DNA: TGTGCCAGCAGTGTGGGCCCCTACGAGCAGTACTTC
size: once
V: TRBV2
J: TRBJ2-7
D: NA

CDR3: CASSLGLAGGTGELFF
DNA: TGTGCCAGCAGCTTGGGACTAGCAGGCGGCACCGGGGAGCTGTTTTTT
size: once
V: TRBV11-2
J: TRBJ2-2
D: TRBD2

CDR3: CASSYSAGGNYGYTF
DNA: TGTGCCAGCAGTTACTCCGCGGGCGGCAACTATGGCTACACCTTC
size: NA
V: TRBV6-5
J: TRBJ1-2
D: NA

CDR3: CASSQGTSGSDEQFF
DNA: TGCGCCAGCAGCCAGGGGACTAGCGGGAGTGATGAGCAGTTCTTC
size: NA
V: TRBV4-3
J: TRBJ2-1
D: TRBD2

CDR3: CASSPDSYGYTF
DNA: TGTGCCAGCAGCCCTGACAGCTATGGCTACACCTTC
size: NA
V: TRBV5-4
J: TRBJ1-2
D: NA

CDR3: CASSFEGARDEQYF
DNA: TGCGCCAGCAGCTTTGAGGGGGCGAGGGACGAGCAGTACTTC
size: NA
V: TRBV5-1
J: TRBJ2-7
D: TRBD1

CDR3: CASSQDRAGGSDTQYF
DNA: TGTGCCAGCAGCCAAGATCGAGCGGGAGGGTCGGATACGCAGTATTTT
size: NA
V: TRBV3-1/TRBV3-2
J: TRBJ2-3
D: TRBD2

CDR3: CASSIGTARGSGNTIYF
DNA: TGTGCCAGTAGTATTGGGACAGCGCGAGGGAGTGGAAACACCATATATTTT
size: NA
V: TRBV19
J: TRBJ1-3
D: TRBD1

CDR3: CATSRDRETQYF
DNA: TGTGCCACCAGCAGAGATCGGGAGACCCAGTACTTC
size: NA
V: TRBV15
J: TRBJ2-5
D: NA

CDR3: CASSQDWDRAGSGANVLTF
DNA: TGCGCCAGCAGCCAAGACTGGGACAGGGCCGGCTCTGGGGCCAACGTCCTGACTTTC
size: NA
V: TRBV4-3
J: TRBJ2-6
D: TRBD1

CDR3: CASSLGHYNSPLHF
DNA: TGTGCCAGCTCCTTGGGACATTATAATTCACCCCTCCACTTT
size: NA
V: TRBV6-5
J: TRBJ1-6
D: NA

CDR3: CASSLGGGPSYF
DNA: TGTGCCAGCAGTTTAGGGGGCGGCCCCTCCTACTTC
size: NA
V: TRBV12-3/TRBV12-4
J: TRBJ2-5
D: NA

CDR3: CASSLTPVTEAFF
DNA: TGTGCCAGCAGCTTAACCCCGGTCACTGAAGCTTTCTTT
size: NA
V: TRBV3-1/TRBV3-2
J: TRBJ1-1
D: NA

CDR3: CASSVRESYNEQFF
DNA: TGTGCCAGCAGCGTGAGGGAGTCCTACAATGAGCAGTTCTTC
size: NA
V: TRBV9
J: TRBJ2-1
D: NA

CDR3: CASSQTGAAREKYF
DNA: TGTGCCAGCAGCCAAACAGGGGCCGCCCGCGAAAAGTACTTC
size: NA
V: TRBV3-1/TRBV3-2
J: TRBJ2-5
D: TRBD1

CDR3: CASSLGRGEQYF
DNA: TGTGCCAGCAGCTTAGGGAGGGGTGAGCAGTACTTC
size: few
V: TRBV11-2
J: TRBJ2-7
D: NA

CDR3: CASSPLSVSDTQYF
DNA: TGTGCCAGCTCACCACTTTCAGTCTCAGATACGCAGTATTTT
size: NA
V: TRBV18
J: TRBJ2-3
D: NA

CDR3: CASSEFLRGRSYEQYF
DNA: TGTGCCAGCAGTGAATTTCTCAGGGGTAGGTCCTACGAGCAGTACTTC
size: once
V: TRBV6-1
J: TRBJ2-7
D: NA

CDR3: CATSDSRTATEAFF
DNA: TGTGCCACCAGTGATTCACGGACAGCCACTGAAGCTTTCTTT
size: NA
V: TRBV24-1
J: TRBJ1-1
D: NA

CDR3: CASSSRQGASGTEAFF
DNA: TGTGCCAGCAGCTCAAGACAGGGGGCGTCGGGCACTGAAGCTTTCTTT
size: NA
V: TRBV5-6
J: TRBJ1-1
D: TRBD1

CDR3: CSVLKQGIHEQFF
DNA: TGCAGCGTTCTTAAACAGGGGATCCATGAGCAGTTCTTC
size: NA
V: TRBV29-1
J: TRBJ2-1
D: TRBD1

CDR3: CASSTPPQTSGRNNEQFF
DNA: TGTGCCAGCAGTACTCCACCTCAGACTAGCGGGAGAAACAATGAGCAGTTCTTC
size: NA
V: TRBV6-2/TRBV6-3
J: TRBJ2-1
D: TRBD2

CDR3: CASSGHMTGDYNSPLHF
DNA: TGTGCCAGCAGTGGGCACATGACAGGGGATTATAATTCACCCCTCCACTTT
size: few
V: TRBV27
J: TRBJ1-6
D: TRBD1

CDR3: CASSQDWAANEQFF
DNA: TGTGCCAGCAGCCAAGATTGGGCAGCCAATGAGCAGTTCTTC
size: NA
V: TRBV3-1/TRBV3-2
J: TRBJ2-1
D: NA

CDR3: CASSFTSFGNEQFF
DNA: TGTGCCAGCAGCTTTACTAGTTTTGGGAATGAGCAGTTCTTC
size: once
V: TRBV13
J: TRBJ2-1
D: NA

CDR3: CASSLASGSYRQETQYF
DNA: TGCGCCAGCAGCTTGGCTAGCGGGAGTTATCGTCAGGAGACCCAGTACTTC
size: few
V: TRBV5-1
J: TRBJ2-5
D: TRBD2

CDR3: CASSLAGTGSYEQYF
DNA: TGTGCCAGTAGTCTGGCCGGGACAGGGTCTTACGAGCAGTACTTC
size: NA
V: TRBV19
J: TRBJ2-7
D: TRBD1

CDR3: CASSDGLAGTETQYF
DNA: TGTGCCAGCAGTGATGGGCTAGCGGGAACTGAGACCCAGTACTTC
size: NA
V: TRBV2
J: TRBJ2-5
D: TRBD2

CDR3: CASSLRRGDRGAYYGYTF
DNA: TGTGCCAGCAGCTTACGGCGGGGAGACAGGGGCGCTTACTATGGCTACACCTTC
size: NA
V: TRBV7-2
J: TRBJ1-2
D: TRBD1

CDR3: CASSPDRGYYNEQFF
DNA: TGTGCCAGTAGTCCAGACAGGGGATACTACAATGAGCAGTTCTTC
size: NA
V: TRBV19
J: TRBJ2-1
D: TRBD1

CDR3: CAITQGGRGEQYF
DNA: TGTGCCATCACCCAGGGAGGGCGAGGCGAGCAGTACTTC
size: NA
V: TRBV10-3
J: TRBJ2-7
D: TRBD2

CDR3: CASSLSGQGPYF
DNA: TGTGCCAGCAGTTTATCGGGACAAGGTCCGTATTTT
size: once
V: TRBV28
J: TRBJ2-3
D: NA

CDR3: CASSQVGQGKETQYF
DNA: TGTGCCAGCAGCCAAGTGGGACAGGGTAAAGAGACCCAGTACTTC
size: few
V: TRBV3-1/TRBV3-2
J: TRBJ2-5
D: TRBD1

CDR3: CASSPGGLEAFF
DNA: TGTGCCAGCAGCCCCGGTGGGCTTGAAGCTTTCTTT
size: few
V: TRBV9
J: TRBJ1-1
D: NA

CDR3: CATSPTSGRSGDTQYF
DNA: TGTGCCACCTCCCCGACTAGCGGGAGGTCGGGAGATACGCAGTATTTT
size: NA
V: TRBV2
J: TRBJ2-3
D: TRBD2

CDR3: CASIRLAGGSFAF
DNA: TGTGCCAGCATTCGACTAGCGGGAGGTTCTTTCGCCTTC
size: NA
V: TRBV6-5
J: TRBJ2-7
D: TRBD2

CDR3: CASSLGDRLHGELFF
DNA: TGTGCCAGCAGCTTGGGAGACAGGCTTCACGGGGAGCTGTTTTTT
size: NA
V: TRBV5-6
J: TRBJ2-2
D: NA

CDR3: CASSQDKTSGTPYEQYF
DNA: TGTGCCAGCAGCCAGGACAAGACTAGCGGGACACCCTACGAGCAGTACTTC
size: few
V: TRBV3-1/TRBV3-2
J: TRBJ2-7
D: TRBD2

CDR3: CASSSGLAGGYNEQFF
DNA: TGTGCCAGCAGTTCGGGACTAGCGGGAGGCTACAATGAGCAGTTCTTC
size: few
V: TRBV27
J: TRBJ2-1
D: TRBD2

CDR3: CAISSQGVIGELFF
DNA: TGTGCCATCAGTTCACAGGGGGTTATCGGGGAGCTGTTTTTT
size: NA
V: TRBV10-3
J: TRBJ2-2
D: TRBD1

CDR3: CASTRVDTEAFF
DNA: TGTGCCAGCACCCGGGTGGACACTGAAGCTTTCTTT
size: NA
V: TRBV6-5
J: TRBJ1-1
D: NA

CDR3: CASSQDWLTTDTQYF
DNA: TGTGCCAGCAGCCAAGATTGGCTTACCACAGATACGCAGTATTTT
size: few
V: TRBV3-1/TRBV3-2
J: TRBJ2-3
D: NA

CDR3: CASSSGGSTYEQYF
DNA: TGCGCCAGCAGCTCGGGGGGGTCCACCTACGAGCAGTACTTC
size: NA
V: TRBV5-1
J: TRBJ2-7
D: TRBD2

CDR3: CASSLGTLNEQFF
DNA: TGCGCCAGCAGCCTCGGGACTCTCAATGAGCAGTTCTTC
size: NA
V: TRBV5-1
J: TRBJ2-1
D: NA

CDR3: CASSLTGQGWGETQYF
DNA: TGTGCCAGCAGCCTAACGGGGCAGGGGTGGGGAGAGACCCAGTACTTC
size: NA
V: TRBV9
J: TRBJ2-5
D: NA

CDR3: CASRGQGTSYGYTF
DNA: TGTGCCAGCAGGGGACAGGGGACCTCCTATGGCTACACCTTC
size: many
V: TRBV2
J: TRBJ1-2
D: TRBD1

CDR3: CASSVATSGSTDTQYF
DNA: TGTGCCAGCAGCGTAGCTACTAGCGGAAGCACAGATACGCAGTATTTT
size: NA
V: TRBV9
J: TRBJ2-3
D: TRBD2

CDR3: CASSLLAGGHGELFF
DNA: TGTGCCAGCAGCTTGTTAGCGGGAGGTCACGGGGAGCTGTTTTTT
size: NA
V: TRBV5-6
J: TRBJ2-2
D: TRBD2